The rows below give T cell receptor beta chains drawn from one sample of a study of T cell responses to AZD1222 COVID-19 vaccine. Sequenced by immunoSEQ multiplex PCR; TCRdb stores in-frame clones only, minus some. Seen here are roughly 100,000 clones, 86% observed once, and the top ten hold 5%. The source was peripheral blood, collected on day 0 of AZD1222 vaccination. Receptor source: an adult in good health. Each CDR3 is given with its conserved first and last residue. A D gene is named only where the DNA matches it firmly. Only part of the rows carry a size: once, few, many, or a class if the clone is expanded.

v_call: TRBV6-5; d_call: .; j_call: TRBJ2-2; clone_size: .; cdr3_nt: TGTGCCAGCAGTTACGGCACCGGGGAGCTGTTTTTT; cdr3_aa: CASSYGTGELFF
v_call: TRBV30; d_call: TRBD2; j_call: TRBJ2-2; clone_size: .; cdr3_nt: TGTGCCTGGAGTGGGATGGGGGGGTCAGTGGCCGGGGAGCTGTTTTTT; cdr3_aa: CAWSGMGGSVAGELFF
v_call: TRBV6-5; d_call: TRBD1; j_call: TRBJ2-7; clone_size: .; cdr3_nt: TGTGCCAGCACTCCCCGACAGGGGAGCTCCTACGAGCAGTACTTC; cdr3_aa: CASTPRQGSSYEQYF
v_call: TRBV15; d_call: .; j_call: TRBJ1-4; clone_size: .; cdr3_nt: TGTGCCACCAGCAACCAGAATGAAAAACTGTTTTTT; cdr3_aa: CATSNQNEKLFF
v_call: TRBV6-2/TRBV6-3; d_call: .; j_call: TRBJ1-2; clone_size: few; cdr3_nt: TGTGCCAGCAGTCCAAGGGGTACAGGGATGCGAGCTAACTATGGCTACACCTTC; cdr3_aa: CASSPRGTGMRANYGYTF
v_call: TRBV7-2; d_call: TRBD1; j_call: TRBJ2-1; clone_size: .; cdr3_nt: TGTGCCAGCAACTTGGACAGGGACAATGAGCAGTTCTTC; cdr3_aa: CASNLDRDNEQFF
v_call: TRBV14; d_call: .; j_call: TRBJ2-5; clone_size: .; cdr3_nt: TGTGCCAGCAGCCAAGGATCAGGGTCCCAAGAGACCCAGTACTTC; cdr3_aa: CASSQGSGSQETQYF
v_call: TRBV9; d_call: .; j_call: TRBJ2-1; clone_size: .; cdr3_nt: TGTGCCAGCAGCGTAGACCAGTACAATGAGCAGTTCTTC; cdr3_aa: CASSVDQYNEQFF
v_call: TRBV6-2/TRBV6-3; d_call: .; j_call: TRBJ1-1; clone_size: .; cdr3_nt: TGTGCCAGCAGTTTTGGAGGTGAAGCTTTCTTT; cdr3_aa: CASSFGGEAFF
v_call: TRBV18; d_call: TRBD1; j_call: TRBJ1-2; clone_size: .; cdr3_nt: TGTGCCAGCTCACCAAGACAGGGAGACGAAGGATACTTC; cdr3_aa: CASSPRQGDEGYF
v_call: TRBV29-1; d_call: TRBD1; j_call: TRBJ2-1; clone_size: .; cdr3_nt: TGCAGCGTCGGGACAGGGGTCGCCAATGAGCAGTTCTTC; cdr3_aa: CSVGTGVANEQFF
v_call: TRBV5-8; d_call: .; j_call: TRBJ2-7; clone_size: .; cdr3_nt: TGTGCCAGCAGCTTGCCCCCCTCCAGCTCCTACGAGCAGTACTTC; cdr3_aa: CASSLPPSSSYEQYF
v_call: TRBV27; d_call: TRBD1; j_call: TRBJ1-2; clone_size: .; cdr3_nt: TGTGCCAGCAGTTTACTTACAGGGGGAGGCTACACCTTC; cdr3_aa: CASSLLTGGGYTF
v_call: TRBV6-2/TRBV6-3; d_call: TRBD2; j_call: TRBJ2-7; clone_size: .; cdr3_nt: TGTGCCAGCAGCACCCGGGGACTAGCGGGAACCTACGAGCAGTACTTC; cdr3_aa: CASSTRGLAGTYEQYF
v_call: TRBV19; d_call: .; j_call: TRBJ1-2; clone_size: once; cdr3_nt: TGTGCCAGTACCATCTCCATAGGAGCTAACTATGGCTACACCTTC; cdr3_aa: CASTISIGANYGYTF
v_call: TRBV2; d_call: TRBD1; j_call: TRBJ1-3; clone_size: .; cdr3_nt: TGTGCCAGCAGTGAAGGGACAGGGTATGCTGGAAACACCATATATTTT; cdr3_aa: CASSEGTGYAGNTIYF
v_call: TRBV28; d_call: TRBD1; j_call: TRBJ2-7; clone_size: .; cdr3_nt: TGTGCCAGCAGTTCAGTTCTAGGACAGGGGGCCAAGGAGCAGTACTTC; cdr3_aa: CASSSVLGQGAKEQYF
v_call: TRBV28; d_call: .; j_call: TRBJ2-1; clone_size: .; cdr3_nt: TGTGCCAGCAGTTCCCAAGATAACAATGAGCAGTTCTTC; cdr3_aa: CASSSQDNNEQFF
v_call: TRBV19; d_call: TRBD1; j_call: TRBJ2-7; clone_size: .; cdr3_nt: TGTGCCAGTAGTACCGGGACAGGCCCTCTGGAGCAGTACTTC; cdr3_aa: CASSTGTGPLEQYF
v_call: TRBV6-5; d_call: TRBD1; j_call: TRBJ1-5; clone_size: .; cdr3_nt: TGTGCCAGCAGAATTGGGACAGGAATTAGTCAGCCCCAGCATTTT; cdr3_aa: CASRIGTGISQPQHF
v_call: TRBV6-5; d_call: .; j_call: TRBJ1-1; clone_size: .; cdr3_nt: TGTGCCTCCAGCAGTTACATGGGGGCGAACACTGAAGCTTTCTTT; cdr3_aa: CASSSYMGANTEAFF
v_call: TRBV5-1; d_call: .; j_call: TRBJ2-3; clone_size: once; cdr3_nt: TGCGCCAGCAGCCGCTCGGACCCTAGCACAGATACGCAGTATTTT; cdr3_aa: CASSRSDPSTDTQYF
v_call: TRBV7-2; d_call: .; j_call: TRBJ2-7; clone_size: .; cdr3_nt: TGTGCCAGCAGCTTAAGCGTAGGATCCTACGAGCAGTACTTC; cdr3_aa: CASSLSVGSYEQYF
v_call: TRBV4-3; d_call: .; j_call: TRBJ1-2; clone_size: .; cdr3_nt: TGCGCCAGCAGCCAAGAGACGGTGGATCTCTATGGCTACACCTTC; cdr3_aa: CASSQETVDLYGYTF
v_call: TRBV20-1; d_call: .; j_call: TRBJ2-1; clone_size: .; cdr3_nt: TGCAGTGCCCCGCAGCCTAATGAGCAGTTCTTC; cdr3_aa: CSAPQPNEQFF
v_call: TRBV28; d_call: .; j_call: TRBJ2-3; clone_size: .; cdr3_nt: TGTGCCACGACCTATCAGGGAATCACAGATACGCAGTATTTT; cdr3_aa: CATTYQGITDTQYF
v_call: TRBV5-1; d_call: TRBD1; j_call: TRBJ2-5; clone_size: .; cdr3_nt: TGCGCCAGCAGCGTGACAGGGCTGGGAGAGACCCAGTACTTC; cdr3_aa: CASSVTGLGETQYF
v_call: TRBV30; d_call: TRBD1; j_call: TRBJ1-6; clone_size: .; cdr3_nt: TGTGCCTGGAGTTCGGGACAGGGGGTTTCACCCCTCCACTTT; cdr3_aa: CAWSSGQGVSPLHF
v_call: TRBV5-1; d_call: TRBD1; j_call: TRBJ2-7; clone_size: .; cdr3_nt: TGCGCCAGCAGACTTACCCCGGGACAGGGGACCTACGAGCAGTACTTC; cdr3_aa: CASRLTPGQGTYEQYF
v_call: TRBV9; d_call: .; j_call: TRBJ2-4; clone_size: .; cdr3_nt: TGTGCCAGCAGCGTAGGGGGCGGACGGGCGGACATTCAGTACTTC; cdr3_aa: CASSVGGGRADIQYF
v_call: TRBV7-9; d_call: TRBD1; j_call: TRBJ1-6; clone_size: .; cdr3_nt: TGTGCCAGCAGCTTTAGCCGGGGACAGGGCAATTCACCCCTCCACTTT; cdr3_aa: CASSFSRGQGNSPLHF
v_call: TRBV29-1; d_call: .; j_call: TRBJ2-7; clone_size: .; cdr3_nt: TGCAGCGTTTCGGACCTCTACGAGCAGTACTTC; cdr3_aa: CSVSDLYEQYF
v_call: TRBV4-3; d_call: TRBD1; j_call: TRBJ1-4; clone_size: .; cdr3_nt: TGCGCCAGCAGCCTCGACAGGGCGAATGAAAAACTGTTTTTT; cdr3_aa: CASSLDRANEKLFF
v_call: TRBV10-1; d_call: TRBD1; j_call: TRBJ2-7; clone_size: few; cdr3_nt: TGCGCCAGCAGTGAGTCGAATCGGGACAGGATCTCCTACGAGCAGTACTTC; cdr3_aa: CASSESNRDRISYEQYF
v_call: TRBV3-1/TRBV3-2; d_call: .; j_call: TRBJ1-2; clone_size: .; cdr3_nt: TGTGCCAGCAGCCTTAGGACTTCGTTGGGCTACACCTTC; cdr3_aa: CASSLRTSLGYTF
v_call: TRBV27; d_call: .; j_call: TRBJ1-2; clone_size: .; cdr3_nt: TGTGCCAGCAGTTTAATAGCAGGGTTCTATGGCTACACCTTC; cdr3_aa: CASSLIAGFYGYTF
v_call: TRBV7-3; d_call: .; j_call: TRBJ2-1; clone_size: .; cdr3_nt: TGTGCCAGCAGCACCCTCCCGGGGGGCGAAGATGAGCAGTTCTTC; cdr3_aa: CASSTLPGGEDEQFF
v_call: TRBV24-1; d_call: .; j_call: TRBJ2-2; clone_size: once; cdr3_nt: TGTGCCACCAGTCCGCCGCAAAGCACCGGGGAGCTGTTTTTT; cdr3_aa: CATSPPQSTGELFF
v_call: TRBV10-3; d_call: .; j_call: TRBJ2-7; clone_size: .; cdr3_nt: TGTGCCACCGAGGGGCGACGCGACTACGAGCAGTACTTC; cdr3_aa: CATEGRRDYEQYF
v_call: TRBV6-5; d_call: .; j_call: TRBJ2-1; clone_size: .; cdr3_nt: TGTGCCAGCAGGCGTACCCTGGGCGGTGAGCAGTTCTTC; cdr3_aa: CASRRTLGGEQFF
v_call: TRBV23-1; d_call: .; j_call: TRBJ2-7; clone_size: .; cdr3_nt: TGCGCCAGCACCCCGAAGCAGGCGCCCTACGAGCAGTACTTC; cdr3_aa: CASTPKQAPYEQYF
v_call: TRBV7-2; d_call: TRBD1; j_call: TRBJ1-1; clone_size: .; cdr3_nt: TGTGCCAGCAGCCAACATAGACAGGGTGGCACTGAAGCTTTCTTT; cdr3_aa: CASSQHRQGGTEAFF
v_call: TRBV6-5; d_call: .; j_call: TRBJ1-2; clone_size: few; cdr3_nt: TGTGCCAGCAGTTACTCGATGAGGGGCCGTAACTATGGCTACACCTTC; cdr3_aa: CASSYSMRGRNYGYTF
v_call: TRBV3-1/TRBV3-2; d_call: .; j_call: TRBJ1-4; clone_size: once; cdr3_nt: TGTGCCTCCAGCGACCAGGGACGGAAACTGTTTTTT; cdr3_aa: CASSDQGRKLFF
v_call: TRBV9; d_call: TRBD2; j_call: TRBJ2-1; clone_size: .; cdr3_nt: TGTGCCAGCAGCGTCCGACTAGCGGGGGCCTACAATGAGCAGTTCTTC; cdr3_aa: CASSVRLAGAYNEQFF
v_call: TRBV19; d_call: .; j_call: TRBJ2-1; clone_size: .; cdr3_nt: TGTGCCAGTAGTTCCCGGGACGTAAATGAGCAGTTCTTC; cdr3_aa: CASSSRDVNEQFF
v_call: TRBV7-2; d_call: .; j_call: TRBJ2-3; clone_size: .; cdr3_nt: TGTGCCAGCAGCTTGGCAGGAAGGTCTTCGGATACGCAGTATTTT; cdr3_aa: CASSLAGRSSDTQYF
v_call: TRBV23-1; d_call: TRBD1; j_call: TRBJ1-1; clone_size: .; cdr3_nt: TGCGCCAGCACCCCGACGGGAGGGGGCTCAGGGAACACTGAAGCTTTCTTT; cdr3_aa: CASTPTGGGSGNTEAFF
v_call: TRBV28; d_call: .; j_call: TRBJ1-2; clone_size: few; cdr3_nt: TGTGCCAGCCTTTCACTGACTAACTATGGCTACACCTTC; cdr3_aa: CASLSLTNYGYTF
v_call: TRBV5-1; d_call: .; j_call: TRBJ2-6; clone_size: .; cdr3_nt: TGCGCCAGCAGTGAGGATTCTGGGGCCAACGTCCTGACTTTC; cdr3_aa: CASSEDSGANVLTF
v_call: TRBV30; d_call: .; j_call: TRBJ2-5; clone_size: .; cdr3_nt: TGTGCCTGGGGACGGGAACAAGAGACCCAGTACTTC; cdr3_aa: CAWGREQETQYF
v_call: TRBV5-4; d_call: TRBD1; j_call: TRBJ2-7; clone_size: .; cdr3_nt: TGTGCCAGCAGCTTGGTTCAGGGGGCCTACGAGCAGTACTTC; cdr3_aa: CASSLVQGAYEQYF
v_call: TRBV4-2; d_call: .; j_call: TRBJ2-3; clone_size: .; cdr3_nt: TGTGCCAGCAGCCAAGAATCCCCGGGAAGGGGGGGGAGCACAGATACGCAGTATTTT; cdr3_aa: CASSQESPGRGGSTDTQYF
v_call: TRBV27; d_call: .; j_call: TRBJ2-5; clone_size: .; cdr3_nt: TGTGCCAGCAGTTTACAGGGTCGCCCGAGGGAGACCCAGTACTTC; cdr3_aa: CASSLQGRPRETQYF